The rows below give T cell receptor beta chains drawn from one sample of a study of blood T cell repertoires in COVID-19. Method: immunoSEQ multiplex PCR; TCRdb's copy keeps in-frame clones and lacks some. The data show roughly 180,000 clones, 70% to 85% seen once. Sequencing was done on a sample of peripheral blood. The receptors here all came from a woman aged 25-40 years with acute or convalescent COVID-19. Each CDR3 is given with its conserved first and last residue. D genes are given only for firm matches.

j_gene,v_gene,d_gene,CDR3aa
TRBJ1-2,TRBV30,.,CAWSEQDYGYTF
TRBJ2-5,TRBV7-9,.,CASSFEGEETQYF
TRBJ1-4,TRBV5-4,TRBD1,CASSLPGQGSEKLFF
TRBJ1-3,TRBV5-1,TRBD1,CASKRDRGNTIYF
TRBJ2-2,TRBV30,.,CAWSRGFGELFF
TRBJ2-1,TRBV5-4,.,CASSLISYNEQFF
TRBJ1-2,TRBV6-5,TRBD1,CASNDRELGGYTF
TRBJ1-1,TRBV19,.,CASSIWGGNTEAFF
TRBJ1-5,TRBV25-1,.,CASSEYGGSQVCQPQHF
TRBJ2-7,TRBV20-1,.,CSALLYEQYF
TRBJ1-4,TRBV7-8,.,CASSLGRFNEKLFF
TRBJ1-5,TRBV9,.,CASSQGEGSQHF
TRBJ1-2,TRBV27,TRBD1,CASSRRTGGRWYGYTF
TRBJ2-1,TRBV3-1/TRBV3-2,TRBD2,CASSPFSSGGAGNEQFF
TRBJ2-5,TRBV30,.,CAWSVLDRSETQYF
TRBJ1-2,TRBV29-1,TRBD1,CSVEDRGGYTF
TRBJ1-2,TRBV5-6,TRBD1,CASSLDRDRGLSYGYTF
TRBJ2-2,TRBV7-2,.,CASSLGALAIVFDTGELFF
TRBJ1-4,TRBV5-1,.,CASKTGPQGEKLFF
TRBJ1-3,TRBV2,.,CASSETASGNTIYF